Reported below is one T cell receptor (beta chain). The sample holds a few counts of this clonotype. No antigen is known for it. No much larger clone is present one base from it, and per-base qualities are unavailable. Receptors were amplified or captured by PCR. The sample was run on an Illumina HiSeq 2000. The public reads were quality trimmed at Q25 with fastp and then assembled into clones with MiXCR by TCRdb, keeping productive beta chains. For every CDR3 protein sequence, its rows merge into one entry that carries the most common genes and DNA. The sample records more than 85,000 distinct CDR3 sequences, 45% to 55% of which are singletons. Of the sample, 10% falls within the top ten clones. The data derive from a study of CDR3 diversity in severe acne (dated by TCRdb to about 2019). Spanning cysteine to phenylalanine, the CDR3 consists of 13 amino acids. Only the CDR3 DNA is retained, 39 bases long and in frame from the first base. V lost 6 bases and J lost 0 bases; the stretch between them is 8 bases long.

The sequenced sample consisted of blood. The rearranged segments are TRBV12-3 or TRBV12-4 and TRBJ1-1; TRBD1 could be the D gene, as 5 bases match. The receptor's source is a male donor in good health, serving as a control. In nucleotide form, the sequence is TGTGCCAGCAGGGACACCCTGAACACTGAAGCTTTCTTT. Its coded protein is CASRDTLNTEAFF.